This T cell receptor (beta chain) was captured in a study of blood T cell repertoires in COVID-19. Overall study context: Acute and convalescent COVID-19 samples came from the United States, Italy and Spain.

Assay used: immunoSEQ multiplex PCR; TCRdb lists only in-frame clones, some missing. In the table there are 200,000 or so clones, about four fifths of which are singletons. Trimming pared 4 bases from V and 2 bases from J, leaving 11 bases between. Germline V gene sequence: CDR1 LGHDT, CDR2 YNNKEL (reference sequence). The CDR3 is 15 residues long. Seattle enrolled patients during active infection and tracked them longitudinally. This sequence joins TRBV3-1 (or the pseudogene TRBV3-2) and TRBJ2-2; no firm D call. The clonotype originates from a woman of 80 years or more with COVID-19, enrolled during active disease. Sequencing was carried out using peripheral blood. As DNA, the CDR3 is TGTGCCAGCAGCCCCCGTGAGGATAACACCGGGGAGCTGTTTTTT. It translates to CASSPREDNTGELFF.